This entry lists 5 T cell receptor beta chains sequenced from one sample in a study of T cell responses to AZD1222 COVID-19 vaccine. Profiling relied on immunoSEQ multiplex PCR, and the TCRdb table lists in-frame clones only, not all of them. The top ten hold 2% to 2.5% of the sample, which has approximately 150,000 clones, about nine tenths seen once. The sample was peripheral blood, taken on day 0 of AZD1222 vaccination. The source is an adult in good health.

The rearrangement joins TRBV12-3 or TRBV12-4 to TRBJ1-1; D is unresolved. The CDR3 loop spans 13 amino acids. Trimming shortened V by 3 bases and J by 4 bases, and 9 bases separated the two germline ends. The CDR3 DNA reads TGTGCCAGCAGTTTCGGGGAATCCACTGAAGCTTTCTTT. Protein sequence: CASSFGESTEAFF.

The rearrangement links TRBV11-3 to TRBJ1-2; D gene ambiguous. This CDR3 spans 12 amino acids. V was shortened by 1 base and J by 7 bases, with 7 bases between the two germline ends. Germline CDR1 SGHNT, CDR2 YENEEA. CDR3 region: CASSLGGVGYTF. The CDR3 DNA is TGTGCCAGCAGCTTAGGTGGGGTTGGCTACACCTTC.

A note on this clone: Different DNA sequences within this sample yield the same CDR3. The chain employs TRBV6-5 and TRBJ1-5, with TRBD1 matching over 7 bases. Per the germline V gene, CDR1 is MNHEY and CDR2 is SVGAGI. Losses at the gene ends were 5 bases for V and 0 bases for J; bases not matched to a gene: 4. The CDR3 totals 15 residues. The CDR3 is CASSLTGDSNQPQHF. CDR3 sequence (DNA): TGTGCCAGCAGTCTCACAGGGGATAGCAATCAGCCCCAGCATTTT.

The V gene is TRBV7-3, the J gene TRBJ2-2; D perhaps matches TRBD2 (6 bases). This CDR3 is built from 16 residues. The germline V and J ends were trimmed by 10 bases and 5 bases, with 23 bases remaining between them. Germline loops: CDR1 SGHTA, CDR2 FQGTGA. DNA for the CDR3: TGTGCCACCGGCGGGGCGGGCGTCTCAAGGACCGGGGAGCTGTTTTTT. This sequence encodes CATGGAGVSRTGELFF.

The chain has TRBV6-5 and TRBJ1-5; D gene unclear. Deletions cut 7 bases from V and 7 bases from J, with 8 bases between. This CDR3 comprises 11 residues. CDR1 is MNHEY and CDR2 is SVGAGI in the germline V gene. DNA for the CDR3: TGTGCCAGCACCCCAGAACAGCCCCAGCATTTT. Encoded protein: CASTPEQPQHF.